This TCR beta chain was identified during a study of shared clonotypes between healthy human individuals. Germline CDR1 reads SGHAT; CDR2 reads FQDESV (reference sequence). The CDR3 has 12 amino acids. The V and J ends lost 5 bases and 3 bases respectively, with 8 bases between them. Clones were sequenced by immunoSEQ multiplex PCR, and TCRdb holds only the in-frame ones, with some missing. The sample holds about 610,000 clones, around 96% seen once. Only CD45RO-negative cells positively selected for CCR7 counted as naive CD8 cells, so terminally differentiated effector memory CD45RA+ cells were excluded. Free of recent acute infections or vaccinations, the donors were healthy HIV-negative adults.

The source is a young woman in good health. What was sequenced was naive CD8+ T cells sorted from blood. This rearrangement joins TRBV11-1 to TRBJ2-7; D is unresolved. This CDR3 is CASSHSVYEQYF. The CDR3 DNA reads TGTGCCAGCAGCCATTCAGTCTACGAGCAGTACTTC.